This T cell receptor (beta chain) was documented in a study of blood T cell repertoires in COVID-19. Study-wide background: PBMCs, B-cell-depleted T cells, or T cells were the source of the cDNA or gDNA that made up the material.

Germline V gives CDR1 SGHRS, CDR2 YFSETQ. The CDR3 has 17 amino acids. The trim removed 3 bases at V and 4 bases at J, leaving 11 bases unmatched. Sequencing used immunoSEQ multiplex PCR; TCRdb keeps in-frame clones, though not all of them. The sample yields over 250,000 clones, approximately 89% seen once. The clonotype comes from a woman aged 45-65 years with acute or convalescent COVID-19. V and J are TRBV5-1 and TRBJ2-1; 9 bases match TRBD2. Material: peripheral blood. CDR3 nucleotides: TGCGCCAGCAGCTGGGGCCTGACTAGCGGAACTTACAATGAGCAGTTCTTC. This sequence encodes CASSWGLTSGTYNEQFF.